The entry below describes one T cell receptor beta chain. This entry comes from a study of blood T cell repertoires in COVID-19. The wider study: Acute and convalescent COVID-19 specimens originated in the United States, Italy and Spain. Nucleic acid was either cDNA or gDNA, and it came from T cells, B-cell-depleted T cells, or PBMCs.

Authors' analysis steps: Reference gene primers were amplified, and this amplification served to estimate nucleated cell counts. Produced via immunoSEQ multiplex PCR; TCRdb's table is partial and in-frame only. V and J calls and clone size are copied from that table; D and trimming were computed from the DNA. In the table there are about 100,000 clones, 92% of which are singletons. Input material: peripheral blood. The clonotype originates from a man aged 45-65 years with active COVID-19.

The CDR3 sequence is CASSSITLAGVGELFF. As DNA, the CDR3 is TGTGCCAGCAGCTCTATCACCCTAGCGGGAGTCGGGGAGCTGTTTTTT. This chain joins TRBV9 and TRBJ2-2; the match to TRBD2 covers 10 bases. This CDR3 contains 16 residues. V dropped 4 bases and J dropped 7; count of bases not matched to a gene: 10. From germline, CDR1 is SGDLS and CDR2 YYNGEE.